Each of the 9 T cell receptor beta chains below was sequenced from the same sample in a study of patients and donors after allogeneic stem cell transplantation. TCRdb ran MiXCR on the RT-PCR reads and lists one entry per CDR3 protein. The profile shows 15,000 to 20,000 distinct CDR3 sequences, under 30% of them singletons. The sequenced material came from blood, either unsorted or a sorted T cell fraction (not recorded which). All receptors come from a human donor who was either an allogeneic HSCT recipient or a stem cell or donor lymphocyte infusion donor (not recorded which). It is not recorded whose cells these are; they may come from a transplant donor.

This clonotype has just a few counts. The CDR3 reads CASSRDRSNEKLFF. The CDR3 DNA reads as TGCGCCAGCAGCCGCGACAGGAGTAATGAAAAACTGTTTTTT. J is TRBJ1-4 and V is TRBV5-1; D perhaps matches TRBD1 (6 bases). The CDR3 covers 14 residues. Germline CDR1 reads SGHRS; CDR2 reads YFSETQ. The ends were cut back, 4 bases at V and 4 bases at J, with 11 bases in the middle.

This chain joins TRBV14 and TRBJ1-5; a possible D gene is TRBD1 (5 bases). The germline V gene encodes CDR1 SGHDN and CDR2 FVKESK. The V end was cut by 3 bases, the J end by 5 bases, with 17 bases between. CDR3 length equals 16 residues. The CDR3 spells CASSHLGVCGDQPQHF. CDR3 nucleotide sequence: TGTGCCAGCAGCCACTTGGGGGTGTGCGGGGATCAGCCCCAGCATTTT. Supplemented by reference TRBV14 and TRBJ1-5, the full variable domain reads EAGVTQFPSHSVIEKGQTVTLRCDPISGHDNLYWYRRVMGKEIKFLLHFVKESKQDESGMPNNRFLAERTGGTYSTLKVQPAELEDSGVYFCASSHLGVCGDQPQHFGDGTRLSIL.

Only a few counts were recorded for this clonotype. The chain has TRBV19 and TRBJ2-1; 11 bases are a match to TRBD2. CDR3 size: 14 residues. In germline, CDR1 is LNHDA, CDR2 SQIVND (reference sequence). The V gene end was trimmed by 6 bases and the J gene end by 5 bases; junction bases not matched to a gene: 3. In DNA, the CDR3 is TGTGCCAGTAGACTAGCGGGGGTCAACAATGAGCAGTTCTTC. This encodes CASRLAGVNNEQFF.

In its sample, this clonotype was seen a few times. The rearrangement uses TRBV29-1 and TRBJ1-1; no definite D call. The CDR3 covers 12 residues. V dropped 7 bases and J dropped 3 bases, with 12 bases sitting between them. CDR1 SQVTM and CDR2 ANQGSEA come from the germline V gene. The DNA for the CDR3 is TGCAGCGCCGCGGACGGTTACACTGAAGCTTTCTTT. Encoded protein: CSAADGYTEAFF.

The V gene is TRBV12-3 or TRBV12-4, the J gene TRBJ1-5, with D perhaps TRBD1 (5 bases). The V end lost 4 bases, the J end lost 0 bases, and 16 bases lay between the germline ends. The CDR3 consists of 17 residues. CDR3 sequence: CASSSPQGSNSNQPQHF. The CDR3 nucleotides are TGTGCCAGCAGTTCCCCCCAGGGATCAAATAGCAATCAGCCCCAGCATTTT.

The genes are TRBV9 and TRBJ1-6; D uncertain. Trimming removed 3 bases from V and 6 bases from J, with 4 bases in between. The CDR3 length is 12 residues. Germline-derived CDR1 and CDR2 are SGDLS and YYNGEE. CDR3 sequence (DNA): TGTGCCAGCAGCGCCAGTAATTCACCCCTCCACTTT. It encodes CASSASNSPLHF.

This clonotype has only a few counts. V is TRBV27 and J is TRBJ1-5, with 7 bases identical to TRBD1. The V gene's germline CDR1 is MNHEY and CDR2 SMNVEV (reference sequence). This CDR3 is built from 16 residues. After removal of 3 bases from V and 2 bases from J, the junction contained 7 bases not matched to a gene. The CDR3 is CASSLVFTGGNQPQHF. Here the CDR3 DNA reads TGTGCCAGCAGTTTGGTCTTTACAGGGGGCAATCAGCCCCAGCATTTT.

The table lists this clonotype with a few counts. The chain has TRBV7-3 and TRBJ1-5; D may be TRBD1 (5 bases). The V end was cut by 5 bases, the J end by 5 bases, with 10 bases between. This CDR3 is 13 amino acids long. The V gene's germline CDR1 is SGHTA and CDR2 FQGTGA. The CDR3 reads CASSRDRYQPQHF. In DNA form, the CDR3 reads TGTGCCAGCAGCCGGGACCGTTATCAGCCCCAGCATTTT.

This clonotype came up a few times. The chain couples TRBV7-2 to TRBJ1-4; D not certain. Germline-derived CDR1 and CDR2 are SGHTA and FQGNSA. Between the trimmed V and J ends, which lost 5 bases and 8 bases, there was a span of 18 bases. This CDR3 region has 15 residues. Here the CDR3 reads CASSPQPRTPEKLFF. The CDR3 nucleotides are TGTGCCAGCAGCCCCCAGCCCAGGACGCCAGAAAAACTGTTTTTT.